Following are 5 T cell receptor beta chains from one sample sequenced in a study of cytomegalovirus exposure and HLA in healthy donors. Primers for the PCR totalled 60 Vbeta and 13 Jbeta. Profiled with immunoSEQ multiplex PCR; TCRdb holds only in-frame clones, not every one. This table holds 250,000 to 350,000 clones, 86% found once. The specimen sequenced was PBMCs. All receptors derive from a man aged 35 to 55 in good health and CMV-seropositive.

CDR3 nucleotide sequence: TGTGCCAGCAGCGGAGGTAGCTTCTTAGAGGAAAAACTGTTTTTT. This gives the protein CASSGGSFLEEKLFF. This sequence joins TRBV5-8 and TRBJ1-4; D call uncertain. The CDR3 is 15 amino acids. V shed 4 bases and J shed 8 bases, with 18 bases lying between them. Per the germline V gene, CDR1 is SGHTS and CDR2 is YDEGEE. The full variable domain, its missing parts supplied by reference TRBV5-8 and TRBJ1-4, is EAGVTQSPTHLIKTRGQQATLRCSPISGHTSVYWYQQALGLGLQFLLWYDEGEERNRGNFPPRFSGRQFPNYSSELNVNALELEDSALYLCASSGGSFLEEKLFFGSGTQLSVL.

A few counts support this clone. The chain links TRBV19 to TRBJ2-7; weak D call: TRBD1 (6 bases). The CDR3 spans 15 residues. The ends were cut back, 3 bases at V and 3 bases at J, with 15 bases in the middle. Germline CDR1 reads LNHDA; CDR2 reads SQIVND (reference sequence). The chain's CDR3 is CASSIRGGRYYEQYF. The CDR3 bases are TGTGCCAGTAGTATCAGGGGCGGTCGGTACTACGAGCAGTACTTC.

This clone is a singleton in its sample. The chain recombines TRBV29-1 with TRBJ2-1; 8 nucleotides match TRBD1. From germline, CDR1 is SQVTM and CDR2 ANQGSEA. Losses at the gene ends were 1 base for V and 4 bases for J; bases not matched to a gene: 6. The CDR3 is 15 amino acids. CDR3 sequence: CSVEGGQGTYNEQFF. The CDR3 DNA reads as TGCAGCGTTGAAGGAGGACAGGGCACTTACAATGAGCAGTTCTTC.

The V and J genes are TRBV6-1 and TRBJ1-6; 7 bases line up with TRBD1. CDR1 MNHNS and CDR2 SASEGT come from the germline V gene. The CDR3 covers 15 residues. V lost 8 bases and J lost 9; bases outside the gene matches: 13. Here the CDR3 reads CASWYRGNPVSPLHF. DNA for the CDR3: TGTGCCAGCTGGTACAGGGGCAACCCTGTTTCACCCCTCCACTTT.

This clone is a singleton in its sample. In DNA form, the CDR3 reads TGTGCCAGCAGTTTACAGGGAACCTATAACTATGGCTACACCTTC. It encodes CASSLQGTYNYGYTF. V is TRBV6-5 and J is TRBJ1-2; D might be TRBD1 (6 bases). The germline V gene encodes CDR1 MNHEY and CDR2 SVGAGI. V lost 4 bases, J lost 1 base, and 13 bases lay in between. This CDR3 is 15 amino acids long.